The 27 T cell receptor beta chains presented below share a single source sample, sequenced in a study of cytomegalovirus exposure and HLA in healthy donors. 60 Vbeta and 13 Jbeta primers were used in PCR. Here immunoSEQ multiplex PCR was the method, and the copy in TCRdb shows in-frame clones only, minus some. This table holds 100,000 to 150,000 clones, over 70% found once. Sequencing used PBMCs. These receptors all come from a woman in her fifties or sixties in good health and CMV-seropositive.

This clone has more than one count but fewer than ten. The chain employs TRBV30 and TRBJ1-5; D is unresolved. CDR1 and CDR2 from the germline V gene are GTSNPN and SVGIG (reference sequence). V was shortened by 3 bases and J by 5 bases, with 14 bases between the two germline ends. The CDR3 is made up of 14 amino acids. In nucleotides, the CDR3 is TGTGCCTGGAGCCGCCAGAGCGTAGATCAGCCCCAGCATTTT. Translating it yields CAWSRQSVDQPQHF.

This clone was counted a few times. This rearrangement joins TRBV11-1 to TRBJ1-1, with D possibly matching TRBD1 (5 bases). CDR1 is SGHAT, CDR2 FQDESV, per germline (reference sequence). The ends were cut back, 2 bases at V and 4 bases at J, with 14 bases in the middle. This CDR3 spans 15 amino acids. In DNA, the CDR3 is TGTGCCAGCAGCTTACGCCAGGGCACGGGCACTGAAGCTTTCTTT. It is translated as CASSLRQGTGTEAFF.

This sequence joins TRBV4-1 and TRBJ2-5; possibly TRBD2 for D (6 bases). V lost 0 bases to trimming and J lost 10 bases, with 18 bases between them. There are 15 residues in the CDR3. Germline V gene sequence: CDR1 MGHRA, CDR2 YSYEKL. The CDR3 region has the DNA TGCGCCAGCAGCCAAGAAGGAGTAGCGGCGGGACGCCAGTACTTC. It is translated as CASSQEGVAAGRQYF.

The CDR3 protein is CASSILDRQPQHF. In DNA, the CDR3 is TGTGCCAGTAGTATCCTAGACAGACAGCCCCAGCATTTT. The chain is built from TRBV19 and TRBJ1-5, with D possibly being TRBD1 (5 bases). Germline CDR1 LNHDA, CDR2 SQIVND (reference sequence). The CDR3 runs to 13 residues. Trimming shortened V by 3 bases and J by 7 bases, and 10 bases separated the two germline ends.

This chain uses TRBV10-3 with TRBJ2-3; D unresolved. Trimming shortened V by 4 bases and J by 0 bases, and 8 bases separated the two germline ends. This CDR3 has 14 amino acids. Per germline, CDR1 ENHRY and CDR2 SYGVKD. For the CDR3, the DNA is TGTGCCATCAGTGGTCTGGCTAGCACAGATACGCAGTATTTT. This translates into CAISGLASTDTQYF.

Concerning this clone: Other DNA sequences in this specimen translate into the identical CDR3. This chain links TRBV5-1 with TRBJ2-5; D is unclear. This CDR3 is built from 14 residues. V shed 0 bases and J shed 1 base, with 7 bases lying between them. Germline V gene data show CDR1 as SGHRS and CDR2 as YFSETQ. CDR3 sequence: CASSLGTAQETQYF. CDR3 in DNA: TGCGCCAGCAGCTTGGGTACAGCCCAAGAGACCCAGTACTTC.

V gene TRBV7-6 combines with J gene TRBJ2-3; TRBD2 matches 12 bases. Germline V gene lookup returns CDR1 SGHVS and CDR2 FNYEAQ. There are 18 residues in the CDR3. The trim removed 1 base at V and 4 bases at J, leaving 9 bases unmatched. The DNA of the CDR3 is TGTGCCAGCAGCTTAGGGGCTAGCGGGAGGGCCATGGCAGATACGCAGTATTTT. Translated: CASSLGASGRAMADTQYF.

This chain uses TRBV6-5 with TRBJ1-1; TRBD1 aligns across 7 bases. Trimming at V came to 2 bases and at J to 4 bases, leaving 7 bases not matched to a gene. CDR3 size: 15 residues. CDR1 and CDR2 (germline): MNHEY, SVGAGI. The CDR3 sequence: CASSYGHRGGTEAFF. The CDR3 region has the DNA TGTGCCAGCAGTTACGGGCACAGGGGAGGCACTGAAGCTTTCTTT.

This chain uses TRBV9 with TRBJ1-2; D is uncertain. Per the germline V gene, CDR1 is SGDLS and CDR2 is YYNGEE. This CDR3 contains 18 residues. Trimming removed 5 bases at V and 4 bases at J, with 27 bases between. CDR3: CASSGFGEGSKSVYGYTF. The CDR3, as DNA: TGTGCCAGCAGTGGTTTCGGGGAGGGCTCGAAGTCTGTCTATGGCTACACCTTC.

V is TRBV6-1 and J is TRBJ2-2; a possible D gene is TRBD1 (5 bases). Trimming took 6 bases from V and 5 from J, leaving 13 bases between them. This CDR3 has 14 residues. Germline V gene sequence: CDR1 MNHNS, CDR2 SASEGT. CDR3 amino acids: CASRVNRGTGELFF. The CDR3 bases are TGTGCCAGCAGGGTCAATAGGGGTACCGGGGAGCTGTTTTTT.

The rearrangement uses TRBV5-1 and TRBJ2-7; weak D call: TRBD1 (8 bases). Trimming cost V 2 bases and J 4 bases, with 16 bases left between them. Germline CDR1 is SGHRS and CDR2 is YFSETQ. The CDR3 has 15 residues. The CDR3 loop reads CASSFDRGGGYEQYF. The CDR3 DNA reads TGCGCCAGCAGCTTCGACAGGGGCGGGGGTTACGAGCAGTACTTC.

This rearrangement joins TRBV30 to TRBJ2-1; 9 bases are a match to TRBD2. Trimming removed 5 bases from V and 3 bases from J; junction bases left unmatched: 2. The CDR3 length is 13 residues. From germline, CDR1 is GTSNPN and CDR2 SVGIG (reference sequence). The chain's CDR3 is CAWGLAHYNEQFF. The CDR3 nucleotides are TGTGCCTGGGGACTAGCGCACTACAATGAGCAGTTCTTC.

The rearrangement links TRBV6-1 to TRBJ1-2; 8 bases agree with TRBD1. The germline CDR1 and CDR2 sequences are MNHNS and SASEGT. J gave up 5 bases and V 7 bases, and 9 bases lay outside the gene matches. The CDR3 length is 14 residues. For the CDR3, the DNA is TGTGCCAGCATTGGACAGGGTCGTAGTTATGGCTACACCTTC. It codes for CASIGQGRSYGYTF.

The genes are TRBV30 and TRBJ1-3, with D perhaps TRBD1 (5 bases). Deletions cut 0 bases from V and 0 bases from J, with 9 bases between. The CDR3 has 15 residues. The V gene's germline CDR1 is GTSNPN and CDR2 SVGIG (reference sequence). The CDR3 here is CAWSVQAYSGNTIYF. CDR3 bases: TGTGCCTGGAGTGTACAGGCCTACTCTGGAAACACCATATATTTT.

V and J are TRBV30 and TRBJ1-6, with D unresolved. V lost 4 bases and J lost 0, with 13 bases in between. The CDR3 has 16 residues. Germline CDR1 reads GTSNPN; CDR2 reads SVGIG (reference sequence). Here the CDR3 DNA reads TGTGCCTGGAAGTCTTTGGGCCTCTCCTATAATTCACCCCTCCACTTT. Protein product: CAWKSLGLSYNSPLHF.

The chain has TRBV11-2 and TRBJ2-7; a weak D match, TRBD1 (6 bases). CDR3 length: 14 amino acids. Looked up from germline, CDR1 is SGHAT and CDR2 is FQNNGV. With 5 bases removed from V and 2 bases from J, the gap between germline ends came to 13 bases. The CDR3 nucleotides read TGTGCCAGCAGCGACGGGACATTCACCTACGAGCAGTACTTC. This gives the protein CASSDGTFTYEQYF.

Written as DNA, the CDR3 is TGTGCCAGCAGCGTAGGGGACAGGGATACAGATACGCAGTATTTT. Its protein is CASSVGDRDTDTQYF. J is TRBJ2-3 and V is TRBV9; 9 nucleotides agree with TRBD1. The trim removed 0 bases at V and 3 bases at J, leaving 2 bases unmatched. CDR3 size: 15 residues. In germline, CDR1 is SGDLS, CDR2 YYNGEE.

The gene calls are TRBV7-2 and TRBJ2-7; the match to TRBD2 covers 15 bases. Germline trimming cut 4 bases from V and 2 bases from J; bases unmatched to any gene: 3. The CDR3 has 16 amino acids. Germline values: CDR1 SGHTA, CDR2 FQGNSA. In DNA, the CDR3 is TGTGCCAGCAGCTCCGGGACTAGCGGGGGGACCTACGAGCAGTACTTC. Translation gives CASSSGTSGGTYEQYF.

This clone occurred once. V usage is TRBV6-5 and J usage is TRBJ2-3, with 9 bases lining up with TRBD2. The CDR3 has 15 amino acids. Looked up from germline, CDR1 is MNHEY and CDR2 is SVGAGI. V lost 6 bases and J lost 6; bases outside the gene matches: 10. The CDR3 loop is CASSPGLALVDTQYF. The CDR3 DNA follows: TGTGCCAGCAGCCCGGGACTAGCTTTGGTGGATACGCAGTATTTT.

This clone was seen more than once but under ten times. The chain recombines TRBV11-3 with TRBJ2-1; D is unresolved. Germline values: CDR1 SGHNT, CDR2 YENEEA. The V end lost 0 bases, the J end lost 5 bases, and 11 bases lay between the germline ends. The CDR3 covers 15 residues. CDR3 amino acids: CASSLDGVADNEQFF. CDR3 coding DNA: TGTGCCAGCAGCTTAGATGGAGTTGCAGACAATGAGCAGTTCTTC.

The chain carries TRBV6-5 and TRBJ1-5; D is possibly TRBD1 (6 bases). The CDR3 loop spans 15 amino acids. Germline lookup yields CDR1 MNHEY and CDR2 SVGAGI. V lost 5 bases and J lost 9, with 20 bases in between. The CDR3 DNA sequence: TGTGCCAGCAGTAGGGACAACCTCCCCTCTGGGCCCCAGCATTTT. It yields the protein CASSRDNLPSGPQHF.

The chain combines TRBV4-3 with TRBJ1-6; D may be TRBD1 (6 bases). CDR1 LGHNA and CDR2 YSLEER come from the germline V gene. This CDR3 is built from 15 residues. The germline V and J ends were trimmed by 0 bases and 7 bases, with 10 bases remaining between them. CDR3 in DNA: TGCGCCAGCAGCCAAGACGGGCAGGGGAATTCACCCCTCCACTTT. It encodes CASSQDGQGNSPLHF.

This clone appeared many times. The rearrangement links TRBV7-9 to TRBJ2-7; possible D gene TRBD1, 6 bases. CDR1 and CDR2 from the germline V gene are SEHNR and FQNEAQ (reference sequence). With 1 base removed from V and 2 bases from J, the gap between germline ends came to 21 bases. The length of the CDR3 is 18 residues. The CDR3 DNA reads TGTGCCAGCAGCTTAGAATATGGAACAGGGATAAACACCTACGAGCAGTACTTC. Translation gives CASSLEYGTGINTYEQYF.

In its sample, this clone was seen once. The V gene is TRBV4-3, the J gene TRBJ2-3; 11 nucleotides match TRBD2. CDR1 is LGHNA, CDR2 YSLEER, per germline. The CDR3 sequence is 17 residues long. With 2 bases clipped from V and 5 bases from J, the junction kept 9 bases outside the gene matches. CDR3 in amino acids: CASSQNPSGGPGDTQYF. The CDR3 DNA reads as TGCGCCAGCAGCCAAAACCCTAGCGGGGGGCCTGGAGATACGCAGTATTTT.

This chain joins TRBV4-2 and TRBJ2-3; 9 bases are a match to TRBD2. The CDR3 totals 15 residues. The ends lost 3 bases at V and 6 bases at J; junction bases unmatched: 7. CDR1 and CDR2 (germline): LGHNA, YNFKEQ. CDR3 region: CASSHGASGTDTQYF. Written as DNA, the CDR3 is TGTGCCAGCAGCCATGGTGCTAGCGGGACGGATACGCAGTATTTT.

The CDR3 DNA reads TGTGCCAGCTCACCATTCGTGGGCGGGCGGCACAATGAGCAGTTCTTC. Encoded protein: CASSPFVGGRHNEQFF. The genes are TRBV18 and TRBJ2-1, with a weak D call TRBD2 (5 bases). This CDR3 has 16 residues. Trimming took off 2 bases at V and 5 bases at J, with 16 bases between the two ends. CDR1 KGHSH and CDR2 LQKENI come from the germline V gene.

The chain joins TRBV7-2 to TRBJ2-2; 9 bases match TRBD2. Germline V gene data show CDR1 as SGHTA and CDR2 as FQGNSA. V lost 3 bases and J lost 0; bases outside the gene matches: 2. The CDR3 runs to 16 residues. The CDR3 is CASSFSGGPNTGELFF. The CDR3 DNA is TGTGCCAGCAGCTTTAGCGGGGGTCCGAACACCGGGGAGCTGTTTTTT.